This TCR beta chain derives from a study of patients and donors after allogeneic stem cell transplantation. CDR3 length: 15 amino acids. Trimming shortened V by 1 base and J by 4 bases, and 13 bases separated the two germline ends. CDR1 is SGHTA and CDR2 is FQGNSA in the germline V gene. This clonotype appeared a few times. TCRdb ran MiXCR on the RT-PCR reads and lists one entry per CDR3 protein. This sample carries approximately 170,000 distinct CDR3 sequences, nearly 25% of them seen once, and the ten largest clones take roughly 26%. The sample consisted of blood, either unsorted or a sorted T cell fraction (not recorded which). The V gene is TRBV7-2, the J gene TRBJ1-2; TRBD1 might be the D (5 bases). The TCR originated in a human donor who was either an allogeneic HSCT recipient or a stem cell or donor lymphocyte infusion donor (not recorded which). It is not recorded whose cells these are; they may come from a transplant donor. Here the CDR3 DNA reads TGTGCCAGCAGCTTAGGACCTCAGGGTGGCTATGGCTACACCTTC. Amino acid sequence: CASSLGPQGGYGYTF.